The 10 T cell receptor beta chains listed next were all sequenced from one sample in a study of early T cells in non-severe SARS-CoV-2 infection (dated by TCRdb to about 2021). Receptors were amplified or captured by 5' RACE. TCRdb shows the sequencer as NextSeq 500. TCRdb reprocessed the public reads (quality trimming at Q25 with fastp, clone calling with MiXCR) and kept in-frame beta chains. CDR3 protein sequences are deduplicated, and each keeps its most common genes and DNA. Recorded for this sample are 80,000 to 100,000 distinct CDR3 sequences; 9.5% to 12% of them occurred a single time. The ten biggest clones cover roughly 4.8% of the sample. Sequences were derived from whole blood, sampled at baseline. The receptors here all came from an adult who was a healthcare worker with PCR-confirmed SARS-CoV-2 infection or an uninfected control (not recorded which).

This clonotype has more than one count but fewer than ten. This chain links TRBV5-6 with TRBJ1-2; 8 nucleotides line up with TRBD1. J gave up 7 bases and V 3 bases, and 11 bases lay outside the gene matches. This CDR3 region has 15 residues. CDR1 and CDR2 from the germline V gene are SGHDT and YYEEEE. The CDR3 bases are TGTGCCAGCAGCTACCCCTCAGGGGGCGCGGGTGGCTACACCTTC. This gives the protein CASSYPSGGAGGYTF.

Many counts were recorded for this clonotype. The chain links TRBV7-3 to TRBJ2-1, with 7 bases matching TRBD2. The CDR3 runs 15 residues. J lost 1 base, V lost 5 bases, and 5 bases had no gene match. The germline V gene encodes CDR1 SGHTA and CDR2 FQGTGA. CDR3 DNA: TGTGCCAGCAGCATTACGGGAGGTTCCTACAATGAGCAGTTCTTC. Translation gives CASSITGGSYNEQFF. Variable domain in full (rest from reference TRBV7-3 and TRBJ2-1): GAGVSQTPSNKVTEKGKYVELRCDPISGHTALYWYRQSLGQGPEFLIYFQGTGAADDSGLPNDRFFAVRPEGSVSTLKIQRTERGDSAVYLCASSITGGSYNEQFFGPGTRLTVL.

This clonotype turned up a few times. This sequence joins TRBV5-5 and TRBJ1-5; D might be TRBD1 (5 bases). The V end was cut by 4 bases, the J end by 2 bases, with 25 bases between. The germline V gene encodes CDR1 SGHKS and CDR2 YYEKEE (reference sequence). CDR3 length equals 19 residues. The CDR3 spells CASSPGLGQGIGGNQPQHF. The CDR3 DNA follows: TGTGCCAGCAGCCCCGGCCTAGGGCAGGGAATAGGCGGCAATCAGCCCCAGCATTTT.

The CDR3 nucleotides are TGTGCCAGCAGCCAAGTAGAGAGGACCGGGGAGCTGTTTTTT. This codes for CASSQVERTGELFF. The V call is TRBV14, the J call TRBJ2-2; D is undetermined. This CDR3 contains 14 residues. The germline V gene has CDR1 SGHDN and CDR2 FVKESK. The V and J ends lost 1 base and 5 bases respectively, with 8 bases between them.

The chain carries TRBV10-3 and TRBJ2-1, with 10 bases matching TRBD2. V gave up 0 bases and J gave up 9 bases; unmatched junction bases: 14. CDR1 is ENHRY, CDR2 SYGVKD, per germline. There are 18 residues in the CDR3. CDR3 in DNA: TGTGCCATCAGTGAGTCGAGCTCTAGCGGGAGTGGGGGCGGTGAGCAGTTCTTC. It encodes CAISESSSSGSGGGEQFF.

Remarks on this clonotype: This could be a read error, since a much larger clone is one nucleotide away. The rearrangement links TRBV12-3 or TRBV12-4 to TRBJ2-3, with D unresolved. CDR3 length: 11 amino acids. In nucleotides, the CDR3 is TGTTCCATCTACGACGAGGATACGCAGTATTTT. Translating gives CSIYDEDTQYF.

The chain has TRBV3-1 and TRBJ2-1, with 7 nucleotides matching TRBD2. The CDR3 contains 15 residues. Germline CDR1 LGHDT, CDR2 YNNKEL (reference sequence). V shed 1 base, J shed 9 bases, and the junction held 9 bases outside the gene matches. The CDR3 here is CASSQVPAGEGEQFF. CDR3 DNA: TGTGCCAGCAGCCAAGTCCCCGCGGGAGAAGGTGAGCAGTTCTTC.

This clonotype was found a few times. The genes are TRBV6-2 or TRBV6-3 and TRBJ1-6; TRBD1 matches at 10 bases. The ends lost 6 bases at V and 9 bases at J; junction bases unmatched: 8. Germline loops: CDR1 MNHEY, CDR2 SVGEGT. This CDR3 is 15 amino acids long. The CDR3 nucleotides read TGTGCCAGCAGGCCCGGGACAGGGGTGGCTTCACCCCTCCACTTT. It is translated as CASRPGTGVASPLHF.

This clonotype was recorded a few times. The rearrangement uses TRBV6-1 and TRBJ1-5, with D possibly being TRBD1 (5 bases). Trimming removed 5 bases at V and 7 bases at J, with 15 bases between. The CDR3 has 14 amino acids. The germline gives CDR1 MNHNS, CDR2 SASEGT. This CDR3 reads CASSNRDGGQPQHF. CDR3 coding DNA: TGTGCCAGCAGTAACCGGGACGGCGGCCAGCCCCAGCATTTT.

The rearrangement links TRBV5-4 to TRBJ2-2; 8 nucleotides agree with TRBD1. The V gene's germline CDR1 is SGHNT and CDR2 YYREEE (reference sequence). The CDR3 has 17 amino acids. The V segment lost 0 bases and the J segment 3 bases; nucleotides outside the gene matches: 7. The DNA for the CDR3 is TGTGCCAGCAGCTTGGGGCCAGGGGGCATGGACACCGGGGAGCTGTTTTTT. It codes for CASSLGPGGMDTGELFF. The full variable domain, completed using reference TRBV5-4 and TRBJ2-2, is ETGVTQSPTHLIKTRGQQVTLRCSSQSGHNTVSWYQQALGQGPQFIFQYYREEENGRGNFPPRFSGLQFPNYSSELNVNALELDDSALYLCASSLGPGGMDTGELFFGEGSRLTVL.